This TCR beta chain was captured in a study of T cell clones after liver transplantation. Produced via immunoSEQ multiplex PCR; TCRdb's table is partial and in-frame only. The table shows roughly 97,000 clones, with 82% occurring only once. Germline assignment: CDR1 SEHNR and CDR2 FQNEAQ (reference sequence). This CDR3 is 16 amino acids long. With V trimmed by 2 bases and J by 5 bases, 8 bases remained unmatched. The rearrangement uses TRBV7-9 and TRBJ2-5; 10 bases are a match to TRBD2. Sample: CD4+ T cells from blood, taken before liver transplant. The source is a human donor who received a liver transplant. CDR3 sequence reads: CASSLKGLALRETQYF. The CDR3 DNA sequence: TGTGCCAGCAGCTTAAAGGGACTAGCGCTACGGGAGACCCAGTACTTC.